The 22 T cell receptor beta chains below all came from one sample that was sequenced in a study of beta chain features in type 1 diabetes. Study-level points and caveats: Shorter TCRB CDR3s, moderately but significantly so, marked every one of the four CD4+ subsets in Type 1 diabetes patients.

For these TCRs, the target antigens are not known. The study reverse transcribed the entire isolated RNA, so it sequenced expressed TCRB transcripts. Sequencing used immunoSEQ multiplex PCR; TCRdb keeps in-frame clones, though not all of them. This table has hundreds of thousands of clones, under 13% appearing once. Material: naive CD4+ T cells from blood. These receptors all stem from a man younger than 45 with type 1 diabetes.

The CDR3 reads CASRGGGLAAYEQYF. The CDR3 DNA sequence: TGTGCCAGCAGGGGGGGTGGACTTGCCGCCTACGAGCAGTACTTC. The chain has TRBV6-6 and TRBJ2-7; TRBD2 is a possible D gene (6 bases). V lost 6 bases, J lost 2 bases, and 17 bases lay in between. The germline gives CDR1 MNHNY, CDR2 SVGAGI (reference sequence). The CDR3 extends over 15 amino acids.

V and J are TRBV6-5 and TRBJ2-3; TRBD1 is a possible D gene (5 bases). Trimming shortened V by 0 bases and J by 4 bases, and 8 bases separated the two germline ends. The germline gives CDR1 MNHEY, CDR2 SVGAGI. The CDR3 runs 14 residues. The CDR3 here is CASSYSKGSDTQYF. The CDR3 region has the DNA TGTGCCAGCAGTTACTCGAAGGGGTCAGATACGCAGTATTTT.

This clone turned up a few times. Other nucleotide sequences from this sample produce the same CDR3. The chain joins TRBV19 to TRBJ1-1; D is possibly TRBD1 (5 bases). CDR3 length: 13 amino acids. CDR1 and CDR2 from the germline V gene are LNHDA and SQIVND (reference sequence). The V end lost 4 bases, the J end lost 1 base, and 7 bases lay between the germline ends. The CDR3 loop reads CASSTQGNTEAFF. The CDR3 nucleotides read TGTGCCAGTAGTACCCAGGGGAACACTGAAGCTTTCTTT.

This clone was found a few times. CDR3 in amino acids: CASSPLPGSSTDTQYF. CDR3 in DNA: TGTGCCAGCAGCCCGCTACCAGGTTCTAGCACAGATACGCAGTATTTT. This chain links TRBV7-9 with TRBJ2-3; no clear D gene. This CDR3 has 16 residues. CDR1 SEHNR and CDR2 FQNEAQ come from the germline V gene (reference sequence). The V and J ends lost 5 bases and 0 bases respectively, with 15 bases between them. The full variable domain, completed using reference TRBV7-9 and TRBJ2-3, is DTGVSQNPRHKITKRGQNVTFRCDPISEHNRLYWYRQTLGQGPEFLTYFQNEAQLEKSRLLSDRFSAERPKGSFSTLEIQRTEQGDSAMYLCASSPLPGSSTDTQYFGPGTRLTVL.

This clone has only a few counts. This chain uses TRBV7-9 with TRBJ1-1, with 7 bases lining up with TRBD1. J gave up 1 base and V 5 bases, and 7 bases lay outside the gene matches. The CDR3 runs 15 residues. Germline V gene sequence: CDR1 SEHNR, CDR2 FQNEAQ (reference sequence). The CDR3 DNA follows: TGTGCCAGCAGCATTCCGAGGACAGGGAACACTGAAGCTTTCTTT. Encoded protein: CASSIPRTGNTEAFF.

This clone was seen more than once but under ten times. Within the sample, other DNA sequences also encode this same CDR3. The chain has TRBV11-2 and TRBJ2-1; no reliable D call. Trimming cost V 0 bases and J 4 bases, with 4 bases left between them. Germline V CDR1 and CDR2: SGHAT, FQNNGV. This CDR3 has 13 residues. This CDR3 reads CASSLDRYNEQFF. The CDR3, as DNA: TGTGCCAGCAGCTTAGACAGGTACAATGAGCAGTTCTTC.

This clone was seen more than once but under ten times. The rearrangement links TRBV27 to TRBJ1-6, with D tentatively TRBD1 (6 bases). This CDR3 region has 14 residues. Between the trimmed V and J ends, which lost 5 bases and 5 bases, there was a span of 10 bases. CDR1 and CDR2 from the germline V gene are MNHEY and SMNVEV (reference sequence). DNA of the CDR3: TGTGCCAGCAGTCCACAGGGAGATAATTCACCCCTCCACTTT. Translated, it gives CASSPQGDNSPLHF.

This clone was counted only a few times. The CDR3 region is CASSRGGQPNQPQHF. The CDR3 bases are TGTGCCAGCAGCAGGGGGGGGCAGCCCAATCAGCCCCAGCATTTT. This chain uses TRBV7-9 with TRBJ1-5; a weak D match, TRBD1 (6 bases). CDR1 and CDR2 (germline): SEHNR, FQNEAQ (reference sequence). The CDR3 spans 15 residues. V lost 5 bases and J 3 bases, leaving 14 bases between the germline ends.

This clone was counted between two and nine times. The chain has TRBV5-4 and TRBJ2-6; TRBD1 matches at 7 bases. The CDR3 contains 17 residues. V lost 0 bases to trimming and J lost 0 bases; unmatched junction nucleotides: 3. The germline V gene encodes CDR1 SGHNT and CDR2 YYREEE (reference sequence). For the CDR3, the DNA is TGTGCCAGCAGCTTGGGGGGACAGCTCTCTGGGGCCAACGTCCTGACTTTC. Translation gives CASSLGGQLSGANVLTF.

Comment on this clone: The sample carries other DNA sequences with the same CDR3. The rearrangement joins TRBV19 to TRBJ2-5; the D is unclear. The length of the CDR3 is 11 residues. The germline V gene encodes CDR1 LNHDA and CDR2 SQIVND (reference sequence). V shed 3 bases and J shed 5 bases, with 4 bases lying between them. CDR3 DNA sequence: TGTGCCAGTAGTATGAGGGAGACCCAGTACTTC. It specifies CASSMRETQYF.

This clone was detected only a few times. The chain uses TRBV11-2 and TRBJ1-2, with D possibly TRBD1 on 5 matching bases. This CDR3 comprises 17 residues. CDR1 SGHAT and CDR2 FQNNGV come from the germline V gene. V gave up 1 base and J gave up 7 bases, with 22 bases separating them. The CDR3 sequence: CASSLGPWAGPYSGYTF. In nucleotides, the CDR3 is TGTGCCAGCAGCTTAGGCCCCTGGGCGGGGCCTTACTCTGGCTACACCTTC.

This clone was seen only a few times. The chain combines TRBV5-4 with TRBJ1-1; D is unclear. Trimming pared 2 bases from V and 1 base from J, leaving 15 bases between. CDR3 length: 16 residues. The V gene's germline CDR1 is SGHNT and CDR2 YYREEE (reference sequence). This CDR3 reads CASSFIIAKENTEAFF. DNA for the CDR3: TGTGCCAGCAGCTTTATTATCGCGAAAGAGAACACTGAAGCTTTCTTT.

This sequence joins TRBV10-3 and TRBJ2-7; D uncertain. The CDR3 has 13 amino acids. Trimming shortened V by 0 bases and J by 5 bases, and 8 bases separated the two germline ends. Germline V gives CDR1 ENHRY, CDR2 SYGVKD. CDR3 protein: CAISESGRNEQYF. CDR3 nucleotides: TGTGCCATCAGTGAGTCTGGCCGAAACGAGCAGTACTTC.

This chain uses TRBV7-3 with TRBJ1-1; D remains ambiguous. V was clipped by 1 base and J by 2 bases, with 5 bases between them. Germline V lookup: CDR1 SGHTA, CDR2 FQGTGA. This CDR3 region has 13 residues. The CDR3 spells CASSLNSNTEAFF. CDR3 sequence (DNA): TGTGCCAGCAGCTTAAACAGTAACACTGAAGCTTTCTTT.

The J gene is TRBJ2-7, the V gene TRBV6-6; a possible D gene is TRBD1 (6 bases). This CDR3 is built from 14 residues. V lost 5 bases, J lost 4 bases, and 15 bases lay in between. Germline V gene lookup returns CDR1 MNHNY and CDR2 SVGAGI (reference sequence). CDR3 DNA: TGTGCCAGCAGTCACAGGGACGGTTCTTACGAGCAGTACTTC. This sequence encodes CASSHRDGSYEQYF.

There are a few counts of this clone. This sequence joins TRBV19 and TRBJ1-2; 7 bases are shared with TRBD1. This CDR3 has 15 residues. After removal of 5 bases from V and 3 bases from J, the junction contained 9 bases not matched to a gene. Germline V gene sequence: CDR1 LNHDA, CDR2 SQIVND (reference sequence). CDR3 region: CASSRTGALDYGYTF. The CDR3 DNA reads TGTGCCAGTAGTCGAACAGGGGCGCTTGACTATGGCTACACCTTC.

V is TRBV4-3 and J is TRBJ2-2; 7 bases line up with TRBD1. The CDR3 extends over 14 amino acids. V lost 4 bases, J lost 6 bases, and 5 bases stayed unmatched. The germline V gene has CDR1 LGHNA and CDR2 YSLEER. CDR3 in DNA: TGCGCCAGCAGCCGAGACAGGGTCCCCGGGGAGCTGTTTTTT. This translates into CASSRDRVPGELFF.

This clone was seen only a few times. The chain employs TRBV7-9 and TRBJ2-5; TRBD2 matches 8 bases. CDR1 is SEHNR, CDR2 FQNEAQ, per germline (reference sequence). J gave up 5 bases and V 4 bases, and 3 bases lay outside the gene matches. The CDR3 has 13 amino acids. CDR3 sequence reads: CASSWGGGETQYF. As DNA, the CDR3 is TGTGCCAGCAGCTGGGGCGGGGGGGAGACCCAGTACTTC. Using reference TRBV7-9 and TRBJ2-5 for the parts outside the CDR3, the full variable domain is DTGVSQNPRHKITKRGQNVTFRCDPISEHNRLYWYRQTLGQGPEFLTYFQNEAQLEKSRLLSDRFSAERPKGSFSTLEIQRTEQGDSAMYLCASSWGGGETQYFGPGTRLLVL.

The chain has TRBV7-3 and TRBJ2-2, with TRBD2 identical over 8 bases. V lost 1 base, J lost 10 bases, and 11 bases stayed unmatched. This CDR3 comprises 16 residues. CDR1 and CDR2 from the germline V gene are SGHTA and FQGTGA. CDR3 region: CASSLRGSSGHEELFF. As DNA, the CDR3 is TGTGCCAGCAGCTTAAGGGGGTCTAGCGGGCACGAGGAGCTGTTTTTT.

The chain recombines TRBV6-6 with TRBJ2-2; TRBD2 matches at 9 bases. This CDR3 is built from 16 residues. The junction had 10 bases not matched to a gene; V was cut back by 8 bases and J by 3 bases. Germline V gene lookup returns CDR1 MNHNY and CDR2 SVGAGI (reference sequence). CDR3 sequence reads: CASRRVASGDTGELFF. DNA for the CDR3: TGTGCCAGCCGCAGGGTAGCTAGCGGGGACACCGGGGAGCTGTTTTTT.

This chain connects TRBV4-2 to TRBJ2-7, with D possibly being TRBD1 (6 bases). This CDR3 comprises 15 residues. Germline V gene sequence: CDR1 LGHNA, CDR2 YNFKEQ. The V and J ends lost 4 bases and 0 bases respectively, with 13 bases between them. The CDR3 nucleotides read TGTGCCAGCAGCCTTGGGACATTTAACTCCTACGAGCAGTACTTC. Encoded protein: CASSLGTFNSYEQYF.

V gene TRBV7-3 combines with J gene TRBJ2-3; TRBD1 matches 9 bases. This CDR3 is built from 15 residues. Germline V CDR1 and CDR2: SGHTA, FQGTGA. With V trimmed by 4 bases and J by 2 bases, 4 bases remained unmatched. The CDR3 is CASSWTGAPTDTQYF. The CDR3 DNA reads TGTGCCAGCAGCTGGACAGGGGCCCCCACAGATACGCAGTATTTT.